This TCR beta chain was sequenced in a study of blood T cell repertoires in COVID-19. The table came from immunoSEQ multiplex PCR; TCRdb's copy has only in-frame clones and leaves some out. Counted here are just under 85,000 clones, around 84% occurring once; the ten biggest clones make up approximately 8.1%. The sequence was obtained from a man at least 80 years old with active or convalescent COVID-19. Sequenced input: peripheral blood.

In nucleotides, the CDR3 is TGTGCCAGCAGTGTCATCGGGAGCTCCTACAATGAGCAGTTCTTC. This sequence encodes CASSVIGSSYNEQFF. The chain is built from TRBV2 and TRBJ2-1, with D maybe TRBD2 (6 bases). Between the trimmed V and J ends, which lost 4 bases and 0 bases, there was a span of 10 bases. The CDR3 spans 15 residues. Germline CDR1 SNHLY, CDR2 FYNNEI.